The sequence of this T cell receptor (beta chain) was determined in a study of blood T cell repertoires in COVID-19. Across the study: There were acute and convalescent COVID-19 samples, and they came from the United States, Italy and Spain. PBMCs, B-cell-depleted T cells, or T cells were the source of the cDNA or gDNA that made up the material.

V lost 7 bases and J 6 bases, leaving 19 bases between the germline ends. Germline-derived CDR1 and CDR2 are SGHVS and FQNEAQ. The CDR3 sequence is 15 residues long. In the authors' methods: Cell counts per sample came from amplifying reference gene primers. The method was immunoSEQ multiplex PCR; TCRdb's version includes in-frame clones alone and lacks a portion of them. V and J calls and clone size are copied from that table; D and trimming were computed from the DNA. In the table there are about 110,000 clones, just over 70% of which are singletons. The sequence was collected from a woman aged 35 to 49 with acute or convalescent COVID-19. V usage is TRBV7-8 and J usage is TRBJ2-1; D possibly corresponds to TRBD2 (5 bases). Input material: peripheral blood. The CDR3 region is CASTILASFGNEQFF. Written as DNA, the CDR3 is TGTGCCAGCACCATCCTAGCTTCCTTTGGCAATGAGCAGTTCTTC.